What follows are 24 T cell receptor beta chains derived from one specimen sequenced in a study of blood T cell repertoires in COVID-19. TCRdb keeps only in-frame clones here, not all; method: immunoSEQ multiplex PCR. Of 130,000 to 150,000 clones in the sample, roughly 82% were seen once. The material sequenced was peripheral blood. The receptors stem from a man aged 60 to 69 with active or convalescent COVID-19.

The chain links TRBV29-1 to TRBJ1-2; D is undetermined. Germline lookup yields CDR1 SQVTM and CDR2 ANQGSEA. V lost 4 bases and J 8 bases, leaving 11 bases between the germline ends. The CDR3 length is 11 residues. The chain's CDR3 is CSVGSGVGYTF. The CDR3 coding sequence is TGCAGCGTTGGATCCGGGGTAGGCTACACCTTC.

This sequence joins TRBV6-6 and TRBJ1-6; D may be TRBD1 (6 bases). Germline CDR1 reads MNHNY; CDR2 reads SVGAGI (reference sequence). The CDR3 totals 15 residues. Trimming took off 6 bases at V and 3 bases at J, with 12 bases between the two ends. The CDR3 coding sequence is TGTGCCAGCAGCGACAGGAAACTCTATAATTCACCCCTCCACTTT. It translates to CASSDRKLYNSPLHF.

The CDR3 coding sequence is TGTGCCAGCCGTTCGGGAGGGTATGGCTACACCTTC. The encoded protein is CASRSGGYGYTF. The chain carries TRBV28 and TRBJ1-2; no clear D. CDR3 length: 12 amino acids. Per germline, CDR1 MDHEN and CDR2 SYDVKM. Deletions cut 8 bases from V and 5 bases from J, with 12 bases between.

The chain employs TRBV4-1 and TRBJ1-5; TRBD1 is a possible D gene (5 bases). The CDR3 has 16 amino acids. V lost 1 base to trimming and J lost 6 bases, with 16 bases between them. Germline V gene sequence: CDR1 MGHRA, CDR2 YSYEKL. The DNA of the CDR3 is TGCGCCAGCAGCCAAGTCTTTTCGGAGGGGAGTCAGCCCCAGCATTTT. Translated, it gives CASSQVFSEGSQPQHF.

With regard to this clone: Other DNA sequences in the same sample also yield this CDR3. CDR3: CASSQAGTGAYGYTF. The CDR3 coding sequence is TGTGCCAGCAGCCAGGCTGGGACAGGGGCCTATGGCTACACCTTC. The J gene is TRBJ1-2, the V gene TRBV14; 10 positions match TRBD1. Germline assignment: CDR1 SGHDN and CDR2 FVKESK. CDR3 length: 15 residues. V was clipped by 3 bases and J by 4 bases; unmatched bases: 5.

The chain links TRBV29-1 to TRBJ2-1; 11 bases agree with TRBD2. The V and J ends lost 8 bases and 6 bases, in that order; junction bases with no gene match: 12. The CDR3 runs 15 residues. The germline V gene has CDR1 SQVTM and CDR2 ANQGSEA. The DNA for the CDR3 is TGCAGCTTCCTAGCGGGGGGCCGTTTGGGCAATGAGCAGTTCTTC. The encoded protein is CSFLAGGRLGNEQFF.

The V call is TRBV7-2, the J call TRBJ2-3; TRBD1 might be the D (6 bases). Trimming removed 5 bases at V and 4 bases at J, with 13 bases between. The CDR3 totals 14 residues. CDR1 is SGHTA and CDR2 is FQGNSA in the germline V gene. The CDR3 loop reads CASSPYRASDTQYF. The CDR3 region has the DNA TGTGCCAGCAGCCCGTACAGGGCATCAGATACGCAGTATTTT.

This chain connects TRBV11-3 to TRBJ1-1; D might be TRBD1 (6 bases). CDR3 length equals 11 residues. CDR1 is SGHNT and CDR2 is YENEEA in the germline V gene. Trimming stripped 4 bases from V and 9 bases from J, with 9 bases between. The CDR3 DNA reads TGTGCCAGCAGCTATGGACAGCAAGCTTTCTTT. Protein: CASSYGQQAFF. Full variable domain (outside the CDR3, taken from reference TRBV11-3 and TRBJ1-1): EAGVVQSPRYKIIEKKQPVAFWCNPISGHNTLYWYLQNLGQGPELLIRYENEEAVDDSQLPKDRFSAERLKGVDSTLKIQPAELGDSAVYLCASSYGQQAFFGQGTRLTVV.

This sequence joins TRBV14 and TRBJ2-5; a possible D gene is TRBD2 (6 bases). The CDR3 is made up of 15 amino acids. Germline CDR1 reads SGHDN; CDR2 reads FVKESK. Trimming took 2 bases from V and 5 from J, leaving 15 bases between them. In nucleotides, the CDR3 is TGTGCCAGCAGCCAATCCTCAGCGGGCCCTGAGACCCAGTACTTC. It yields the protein CASSQSSAGPETQYF.

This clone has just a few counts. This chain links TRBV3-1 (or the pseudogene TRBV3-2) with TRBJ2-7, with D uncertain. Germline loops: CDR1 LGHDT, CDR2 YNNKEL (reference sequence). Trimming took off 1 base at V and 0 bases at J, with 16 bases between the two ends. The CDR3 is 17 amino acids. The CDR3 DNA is TGTGCCAGCAGCCAAGCGCACAAGTACCCAATCTCCTACGAGCAGTACGTC. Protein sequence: CASSQAHKYPISYEQYV.

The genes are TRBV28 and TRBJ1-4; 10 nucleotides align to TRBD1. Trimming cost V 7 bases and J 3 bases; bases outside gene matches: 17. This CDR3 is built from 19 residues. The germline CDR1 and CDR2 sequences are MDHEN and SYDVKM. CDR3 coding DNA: TGTGCCAGCACCCCCTTCCGGGACAGGGGTTTTCAGTCTAATGAAAAACTGTTTTTT. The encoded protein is CASTPFRDRGFQSNEKLFF.

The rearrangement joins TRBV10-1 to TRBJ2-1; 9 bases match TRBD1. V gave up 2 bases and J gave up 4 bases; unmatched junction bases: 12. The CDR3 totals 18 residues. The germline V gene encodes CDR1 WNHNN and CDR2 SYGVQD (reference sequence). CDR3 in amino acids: CASSEGGFTGGKYNEQFF. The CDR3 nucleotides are TGCGCCAGCAGTGAGGGGGGCTTTACAGGGGGCAAGTACAATGAGCAGTTCTTC.

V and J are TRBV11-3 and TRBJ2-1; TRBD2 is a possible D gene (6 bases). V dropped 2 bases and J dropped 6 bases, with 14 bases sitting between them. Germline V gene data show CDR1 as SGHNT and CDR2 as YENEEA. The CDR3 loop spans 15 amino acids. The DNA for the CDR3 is TGTGCCAGCAGCTTATTAGTAAAGGGACTCAATGAGCAGTTCTTC. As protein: CASSLLVKGLNEQFF. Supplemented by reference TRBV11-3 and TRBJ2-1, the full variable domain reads EAGVVQSPRYKIIEKKQPVAFWCNPISGHNTLYWYLQNLGQGPELLIRYENEEAVDDSQLPKDRFSAERLKGVDSTLKIQPAELGDSAVYLCASSLLVKGLNEQFFGPGTRLTVL.

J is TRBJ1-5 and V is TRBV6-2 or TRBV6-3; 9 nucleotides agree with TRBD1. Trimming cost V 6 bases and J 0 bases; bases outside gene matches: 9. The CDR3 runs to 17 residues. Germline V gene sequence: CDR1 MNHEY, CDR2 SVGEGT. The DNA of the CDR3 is TGTGCCAGCAGCAACGGACAGGGGATTGTTAGCAATCAGCCCCAGCATTTT. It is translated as CASSNGQGIVSNQPQHF.

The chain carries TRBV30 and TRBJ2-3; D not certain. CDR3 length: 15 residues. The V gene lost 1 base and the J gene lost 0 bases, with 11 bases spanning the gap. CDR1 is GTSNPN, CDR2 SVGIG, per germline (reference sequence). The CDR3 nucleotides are TGTGCCTGGAGTGGGTTTGGCTCTAGCACAGATACGCAGTATTTT. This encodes CAWSGFGSSTDTQYF.

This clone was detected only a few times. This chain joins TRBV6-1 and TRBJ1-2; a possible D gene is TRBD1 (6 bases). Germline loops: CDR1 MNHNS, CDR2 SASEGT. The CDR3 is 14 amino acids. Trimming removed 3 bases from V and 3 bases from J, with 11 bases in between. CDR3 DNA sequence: TGTGCCAGCAGTGACAGGGGCGCCGACTATGGCTACACCTTC. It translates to CASSDRGADYGYTF.

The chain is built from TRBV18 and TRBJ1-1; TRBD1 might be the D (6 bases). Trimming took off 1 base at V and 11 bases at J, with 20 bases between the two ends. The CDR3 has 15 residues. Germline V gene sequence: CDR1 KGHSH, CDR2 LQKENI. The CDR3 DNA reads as TGTGCCAGCTCACCACGTCGGACAGAAAAAAGTGGGGCTTTCTTT. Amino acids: CASSPRRTEKSGAFF.

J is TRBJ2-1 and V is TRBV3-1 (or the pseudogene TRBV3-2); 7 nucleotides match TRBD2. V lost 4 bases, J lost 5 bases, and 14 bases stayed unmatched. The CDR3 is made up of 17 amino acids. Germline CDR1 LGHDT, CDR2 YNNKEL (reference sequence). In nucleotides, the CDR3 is TGTGCCAGCAGCCCCCGAGGGTTGGGGGGGGGAAACAATGAGCAGTTCTTC. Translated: CASSPRGLGGGNNEQFF.

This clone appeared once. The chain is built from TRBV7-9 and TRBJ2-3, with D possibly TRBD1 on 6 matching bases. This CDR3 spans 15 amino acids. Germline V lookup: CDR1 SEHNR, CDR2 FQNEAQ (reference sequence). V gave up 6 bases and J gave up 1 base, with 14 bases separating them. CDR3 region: CASSLGGHRTDTQYF. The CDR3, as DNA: TGTGCCAGCAGTCTTGGGGGACATCGCACAGATACGCAGTATTTT.

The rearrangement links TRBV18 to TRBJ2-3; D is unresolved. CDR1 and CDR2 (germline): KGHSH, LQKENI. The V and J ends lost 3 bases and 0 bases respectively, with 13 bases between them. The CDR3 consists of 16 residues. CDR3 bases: TGTGCCAGCTCACCCCAGGTGCCAAGCAGCACAGATACGCAGTATTTT. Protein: CASSPQVPSSTDTQYF.

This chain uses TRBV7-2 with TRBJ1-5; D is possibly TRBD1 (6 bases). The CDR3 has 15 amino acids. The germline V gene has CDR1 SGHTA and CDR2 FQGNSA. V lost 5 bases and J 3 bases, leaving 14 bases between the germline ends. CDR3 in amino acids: CASSRTGQNNQPQHF. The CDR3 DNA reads TGTGCCAGCAGCCGCACAGGACAGAACAATCAGCCCCAGCATTTT.

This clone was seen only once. CDR3 amino acids: CASRGVGGELFF. Here the CDR3 DNA reads TGTGCCAGCCGCGGTGTGGGCGGGGAGCTGTTTTTT. The chain has TRBV6-5 and TRBJ2-2; D ambiguous. Germline V gene lookup returns CDR1 MNHEY and CDR2 SVGAGI. The V and J ends lost 8 bases and 7 bases respectively, with 11 bases between them. This CDR3 has 12 residues.

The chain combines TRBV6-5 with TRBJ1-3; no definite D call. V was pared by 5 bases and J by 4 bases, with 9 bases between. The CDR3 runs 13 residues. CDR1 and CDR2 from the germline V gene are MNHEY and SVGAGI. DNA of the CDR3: TGTGCCAGCAGTAAATCACAGGGAAACACCATATATTTT. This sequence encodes CASSKSQGNTIYF.

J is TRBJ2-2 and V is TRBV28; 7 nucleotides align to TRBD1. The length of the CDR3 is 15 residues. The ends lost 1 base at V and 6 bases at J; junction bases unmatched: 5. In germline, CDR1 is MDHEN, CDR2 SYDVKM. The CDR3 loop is CASSLSAGGPGELFF. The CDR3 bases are TGTGCCAGCAGTTTATCGGCAGGGGGACCCGGGGAGCTGTTTTTT.